The rows below give T cell receptor beta chains drawn from one sample of a study of T cell responses to AZD1222 COVID-19 vaccine. Sequencing was performed with immunoSEQ multiplex PCR; in TCRdb, only in-frame clones are kept and a portion is missing. Of 150,000 or so clones listed, roughly nine tenths are singletons. The material was peripheral blood, obtained 28 days after the second AZD1222 dose. The source of these receptors is an adult who received the AZD1222 COVID-19 vaccine. Both conserved end residues are part of each CDR3. D genes are given only for firm matches. The size field is filled for only some rows; it gives once, few, many or a size class.

abundance	v_gene	j_gene	d_gene	len	CDR3nt	CDR3aa
-	TRBV19	TRBJ2-7	TRBD2	16	TGTGCCAGTAGTATCGACTGGACTAGCGCTACCTACGAGCAGTACTTC	CASSIDWTSATYEQYF
once	TRBV28	TRBJ2-2	-	15	TGTGCCAGCAGTTTAATGCGGCGTATCACCGGGGAGCTGTTTTTT	CASSLMRRITGELFF
-	TRBV5-4	TRBJ2-1	TRBD2	12	TGTGCCACCAAGCGGGGGGACAATGAGCAGTTCTTC	CATKRGDNEQFF
-	TRBV29-1	TRBJ2-1	-	12	TGCAGCGTTGATAGGCTTAACAATGAGCAGTTCTTC	CSVDRLNNEQFF
-	TRBV9	TRBJ2-5	-	14	TGTGCCAGCAGCGTAGATCCGGGTTCGGAGACCCAGTACTTC	CASSVDPGSETQYF
-	TRBV27	TRBJ1-2	TRBD1	16	TGTGCCAGCAGCCTTGTACCGGGGACAGGGTCCTATGGCTACACCTTC	CASSLVPGTGSYGYTF
once	TRBV5-4	TRBJ1-4	-	15	TGTGCCAGCAGCTCCCCAGGGGCCCATGGAGAAAAACTGTTTTTT	CASSSPGAHGEKLFF
-	TRBV11-3	TRBJ2-7	-	12	TGTGCCAGCAGCTTAGATACCCACGAGCAGTACTTC	CASSLDTHEQYF
-	TRBV27	TRBJ1-4	-	16	TGTGCCAGCAGTTTATCTCGCCGGGGGGCTAATGAAAAACTGTTTTTT	CASSLSRRGANEKLFF
-	TRBV9	TRBJ2-1	TRBD1	16	TGTGCCAGCAGCGGACTGGGACAGGGGGCTGACAATGAGCAGTTCTTC	CASSGLGQGADNEQFF
-	TRBV19	TRBJ1-2	-	17	TGTGCCAGTAGTATATCCGCGACCGGCTTTTTTGACTATGGCTACACCTTC	CASSISATGFFDYGYTF
-	TRBV25-1	TRBJ2-3	-	14	TGTGCCAGCAGTGAATGGGCAAGCGGAGATACGCAGTATTTT	CASSEWASGDTQYF
-	TRBV19	TRBJ1-2	TRBD1	14	TGTGCCAGTAGAAACTCCGGGACAGGAATGGGCTACACCTTC	CASRNSGTGMGYTF
-	TRBV27	TRBJ2-6	-	13	TGTGCCAGCAGTTTATACGGGGCCAACGTCCTGACTTTC	CASSLYGANVLTF
-	TRBV7-6	TRBJ1-3	-	18	TGTGCCAGCAGCCCAGGCTTGGCAGGGGCCGGCTCTGGAAACACCATATATTTT	CASSPGLAGAGSGNTIYF
-	TRBV29-1	TRBJ1-1	-	12	TGCAGTTGGGGGATGGGGGACACTGAAGCTTTCTTT	CSWGMGDTEAFF
-	TRBV7-2	TRBJ1-2	TRBD1	14	TGTGCCAGCAGCTCCACGACAGGGCGTGAGGGCTACACCTTC	CASSSTTGREGYTF
-	TRBV18	TRBJ1-6	TRBD1	14	TGTGCCAGCTCACTAGAGACAGGGAGTTCACCCCTCCACTTT	CASSLETGSSPLHF
once	TRBV7-9	TRBJ1-6	-	13	TGTGCCAGCAGCGGGGTTTATAATTCACCCCTCCACTTT	CASSGVYNSPLHF
-	TRBV19	TRBJ1-5	-	16	TGTGCCAGTATAAGGGGGTCAGGGGCCTACAATCAGCCCCAGCATTTT	CASIRGSGAYNQPQHF
once	TRBV5-1	TRBJ2-1	TRBD2	13	TGCGCCAGCAGCTTGGGACTAGCGGATGAGCAGTTCTTC	CASSLGLADEQFF
-	TRBV11-3	TRBJ1-2	TRBD1	14	TGTGCCAGCAGCATTGGACAGGGACTATATGGCTACACCTTC	CASSIGQGLYGYTF
-	TRBV6-9	TRBJ1-2	-	20	TGTGCCAGCAGTTATTACCCGGCACCGGGACACTTACTTTCCTACTATGGCTACACCTTC	CASSYYPAPGHLLSYYGYTF
-	TRBV4-3	TRBJ1-2	-	16	TGCGCCAGCAGCCAAGAGGTACAGGGTGCGGTCTATGGCTACACCTTC	CASSQEVQGAVYGYTF
-	TRBV18	TRBJ2-2	TRBD1	18	TGTGCCAGCTCACCAAATCAAGCTGGACAGGGGGCCGGCGGGGAGCTGTTTTTT	CASSPNQAGQGAGGELFF
-	TRBV7-3	TRBJ2-7	-	15	TGTGCCAGCAGCTTAAAAGGGGCCCTTCGTGACGAGCAGTACTTC	CASSLKGALRDEQYF
-	TRBV7-8	TRBJ1-1	-	13	TGTGCCAGCAGTGTAGCTATGAACACTGAAGCTTTCTTT	CASSVAMNTEAFF
once	TRBV28	TRBJ1-6	-	17	TGTGCCAGCAGTTTAAGTGGGCAGGGCCGCGGTAGATCACCCCTCCACTTT	CASSLSGQGRGRSPLHF
-	TRBV28	TRBJ2-7	TRBD1	15	TGTGCCAGCACCTCTAGGGACAGGCGATCCTACGAGCAGTACTTC	CASTSRDRRSYEQYF
few	TRBV19	TRBJ2-3	-	14	TGTGCCAGTAGTATTAGTCTAGAGGGTGATACGCAGTATTTT	CASSISLEGDTQYF
-	TRBV4-2	TRBJ1-2	TRBD1	17	TGTGCCAGCAGCCAAGATCGGGCAGGACAGGTGCTCTATGGCTACACCTTC	CASSQDRAGQVLYGYTF
-	TRBV6-5	TRBJ1-2	-	12	TGTGCCAGCAGCCGGGATCTATACGGCTACACCTTC	CASSRDLYGYTF
few	TRBV7-9	TRBJ1-2	TRBD1	16	TGTGCCAGCAGCTTAGAACCGGGACAGGGGGCGCGCGGCTACACCTTC	CASSLEPGQGARGYTF
-	TRBV7-2	TRBJ1-4	-	15	TGTGCCAGCAGCTTAGATTCGGGAACTAATGAAAAACTGTTTTTT	CASSLDSGTNEKLFF
-	TRBV4-3	TRBJ1-2	-	13	TGCGCCAGCAGCCAAGGGTGGGGCTATGGCTACACCTTC	CASSQGWGYGYTF
-	TRBV18	TRBJ2-7	TRBD1	19	TGTGCCAGCTCACAGGACCCGGCCGGTTTTGGGACAGGGGTCCACGAGCAGTACTTC	CASSQDPAGFGTGVHEQYF
-	TRBV9	TRBJ2-1	-	16	TGTGCCAGCAGCGGCGCTCTTCCCGGGACCTACGATGAGCAGTTCTTC	CASSGALPGTYDEQFF
-	TRBV28	TRBJ2-5	TRBD1	15	TGTGCCAGCAGTTTATCTGACAGGGTCCAAGAGACCCAGTACTTC	CASSLSDRVQETQYF
-	TRBV6-5	TRBJ1-2	TRBD1	11	TGTGCCAGCAGCGAGACAGGGGTCGCCACCTTC	CASSETGVATF
once	TRBV5-1	TRBJ2-7	TRBD1	16	TGCGCCAGCAGCTTGGTATCCGGGACAGGTACCTACGAGCAGTACTTC	CASSLVSGTGTYEQYF
-	TRBV5-1	TRBJ2-1	TRBD2	15	TGCGCCAGCAGCTTCTCGACTGGCGGGGGGAATGAGCAGTTCTTC	CASSFSTGGGNEQFF
once	TRBV19	TRBJ2-3	TRBD2	19	TGTGCCAGTAGCCTTACTAGCGGGGGGACGACTGATACCACAGATACGCAGTATTTT	CASSLTSGGTTDTTDTQYF
few	TRBV5-1	TRBJ2-7	-	14	TGCGCCAGCAGCTCCCGAGCGGCCTCCTACGAGCAGTACTTC	CASSSRAASYEQYF
-	TRBV18	TRBJ2-1	-	13	TGTGCCAGCTCATCGGGACTCTACAATGAGCAGTTCTTC	CASSSGLYNEQFF
-	TRBV2	TRBJ1-3	-	14	TGTGCCACCACGGACCAACTCGAGGGAAACACCATATATTTT	CATTDQLEGNTIYF
-	TRBV25-1	TRBJ2-2	TRBD1	14	TGTGCCAGCAGTGGGACAGGGGTGACCGGGGAGCTGTTTTTT	CASSGTGVTGELFF
-	TRBV5-5	TRBJ1-5	TRBD1	18	TGTGCCAGCAGCGTGGGACAGGGGACAGGTTATAGCAATCAGCCCCAGCATTTT	CASSVGQGTGYSNQPQHF
-	TRBV7-2	TRBJ2-5	-	13	TGTGCCAGCAGCTTTAGTAGCGAAGAGACCCAGTACTTC	CASSFSSEETQYF
-	TRBV4-2	TRBJ1-2	-	12	TGTGCCAGCAGCCAAATGCCTGGGGGCTACACCTTC	CASSQMPGGYTF
-	TRBV29-1	TRBJ2-6	-	14	TGCAGCGTCGCTAGGGGTTCTGGGGCCAACGTCCTGACTTTC	CSVARGSGANVLTF
-	TRBV20-1	TRBJ2-1	-	10	TGCAGTGCTACAGTCAATGAGCAGTTCTTC	CSATVNEQFF
-	TRBV5-1	TRBJ1-1	TRBD1	14	TGCGCCAGCAGCCAGGGGGGTTTGACCACTGAAGCTTTCTTT	CASSQGGLTTEAFF
-	TRBV9	TRBJ2-1	-	15	TGTGCCAGCAGCGGCCCTCAAGGGGGGCGTAATGAGCAGTTCTTC	CASSGPQGGRNEQFF